Below are 13 T cell receptor beta chains sequenced from a single sample in a study of cytomegalovirus exposure and HLA in healthy donors. The assay was immunoSEQ multiplex PCR, and TCRdb's table has in-frame clones only and misses some. The sample includes about 220,000 clones, more than 75% of them seen just once. Sequencing used PBMCs. These receptors were obtained from a man between 18 and 35 years old in good health and CMV-seronegative.

The sample holds a few counts of this clone. The J gene is TRBJ1-5, the V gene TRBV19; D unclear. Germline V gene lookup returns CDR1 LNHDA and CDR2 SQIVND (reference sequence). The ends were cut back, 5 bases at V and 0 bases at J, with 5 bases in the middle. The CDR3 contains 13 residues. The CDR3 protein is CASSSNSNQPQHF. CDR3 nucleotides: TGTGCCAGTAGTTCCAATAGCAATCAGCCCCAGCATTTT. Full variable domain (outside the CDR3, taken from reference TRBV19 and TRBJ1-5): DGGITQSPKYLFRKEGQNVTLSCEQNLNHDAMYWYRQDPGQGLRLIYYSQIVNDFQKGDIAEGYSVSREKKESFPLTVTSAQKNPTAFYLCASSSNSNQPQHFGDGTRLSIL.

CDR3 nucleotides: TGCGCCAGCAGCTTTAGGTCGAGGGCCCCCCTAGGTGAGCAGTTCTTC. Translation gives CASSFRSRAPLGEQFF. The chain carries TRBV5-1 and TRBJ2-1, with D tentatively TRBD2 (5 bases). The CDR3 totals 16 residues. Germline loops: CDR1 SGHRS, CDR2 YFSETQ. V dropped 2 bases and J dropped 9 bases, with 21 bases sitting between them.

This sequence joins TRBV11-2 and TRBJ1-2; tentative D call: TRBD1 (5 bases). There are 16 residues in the CDR3. Trimming took 4 bases from V and 4 from J, leaving 19 bases between them. Germline values: CDR1 SGHAT, CDR2 FQNNGV. The chain's CDR3 is CASSSIASREVYGYTF. The CDR3 region has the DNA TGTGCCAGCAGCTCCATAGCGTCCAGGGAGGTCTATGGCTACACCTTC. The full variable domain, in which reference TRBV11-2 and TRBJ1-2 provide the parts outside the CDR3, is EAGVAQSPRYKIIEKRQSVAFWCNPISGHATLYWYQQILGQGPKLLIQFQNNGVVDDSQLPKDRFSAERLKGVDSTLKIQPAKLEDSAVYLCASSSIASREVYGYTFGSGTRLTVV.

This chain links TRBV18 with TRBJ2-6, with D maybe TRBD1 (5 bases). Germline V CDR1 and CDR2: KGHSH, LQKENI. The germline V and J ends were trimmed by 3 bases and 2 bases, with 14 bases remaining between them. The CDR3 totals 17 residues. In DNA, the CDR3 is TGTGCCAGCTCACCTTCCATGTCAGGGACTGGGGCCAACGTCCTGACTTTC. This translates into CASSPSMSGTGANVLTF.

The CDR3 is CASSHRGGHDEQFF. CDR3 coding DNA: TGCGCCAGCAGCCACCGGGGGGGACACGATGAGCAGTTCTTC. The genes are TRBV5-1 and TRBJ2-1, with 8 bases matching TRBD2. Germline CDR1 is SGHRS and CDR2 is YFSETQ. V lost 4 bases, J lost 8 bases, and 8 bases stayed unmatched. The CDR3 runs to 14 residues.

V gene TRBV7-2 combines with J gene TRBJ2-7; the match to TRBD1 covers 8 bases. Germline V gene lookup returns CDR1 SGHTA and CDR2 FQGNSA. The length of the CDR3 is 16 residues. After removal of 5 bases from V and 0 bases from J, the junction contained 9 bases not matched to a gene. The CDR3: CASSTPGQGGSYEQYF. The CDR3 DNA is TGTGCCAGCAGCACCCCCGGACAGGGTGGCTCCTACGAGCAGTACTTC.

The chain couples TRBV18 to TRBJ2-7, with D maybe TRBD1 (6 bases). The CDR3 covers 16 residues. Between the trimmed V and J ends, which lost 4 bases and 4 bases, there was a span of 20 bases. Germline V gene data show CDR1 as KGHSH and CDR2 as LQKENI. The CDR3: CASSQDRNLLLYEQYF. The CDR3 DNA reads TGTGCCAGCTCACAAGACAGGAACCTTTTGCTTTACGAGCAGTACTTC.

This clone appeared a single time. The rearrangement uses TRBV5-6 and TRBJ2-5; D is possibly TRBD1 (6 bases). V lost 3 bases and J 5 bases, leaving 11 bases between the germline ends. Germline values: CDR1 SGHDT, CDR2 YYEEEE. The CDR3 is 13 amino acids. In nucleotides, the CDR3 is TGTGCCAGCAGCTACACAGGGCTGGAGACCCAGTACTTC. The encoded protein is CASSYTGLETQYF.

The chain employs TRBV27 and TRBJ2-1, with 10 positions matching TRBD2. Germline values: CDR1 MNHEY, CDR2 SMNVEV (reference sequence). Trimming removed 4 bases from V and 4 bases from J; junction bases left unmatched: 4. The CDR3 length is 15 residues. CDR3 DNA sequence: TGTGCCAGCAGTTCCCCAGCGGGGGGGTACAATGAGCAGTTCTTC. Translated: CASSSPAGGYNEQFF.

The chain is built from TRBV5-1 and TRBJ1-1; D might be TRBD1 (6 bases). The CDR3 spans 15 residues. The V gene lost 0 bases and the J gene lost 4 bases, with 13 bases spanning the gap. CDR1 is SGHRS, CDR2 YFSETQ, per germline. CDR3 DNA sequence: TGCGCCAGCAGCTTGGATACAGGGTGGAGCACTGAAGCTTTCTTT. Translated, it gives CASSLDTGWSTEAFF. Variable domain in full (rest from reference TRBV5-1 and TRBJ1-1): KAGVTQTPRYLIKTRGQQVTLSCSPISGHRSVSWYQQTPGQGLQFLFEYFSETQRNKGNFPGRFSGRQFSNSRSEMNVSTLELGDSALYLCASSLDTGWSTEAFFGQGTRLTVV.

V and J are TRBV5-1 and TRBJ1-1, with 10 bases identical to TRBD1. The CDR3 runs to 17 residues. V gave up 4 bases and J gave up 0 bases; unmatched junction bases: 9. Germline assignment: CDR1 SGHRS and CDR2 YFSETQ. The CDR3, as DNA: TGCGCCAGCAGCCTCAGTCCGGGACAGGGGCTGAACACTGAAGCTTTCTTT. Translated, it gives CASSLSPGQGLNTEAFF.

The chain is built from TRBV5-5 and TRBJ2-3, with TRBD1 as a possible D gene (6 bases). The germline gives CDR1 SGHKS, CDR2 YYEKEE (reference sequence). The germline V and J ends were trimmed by 4 bases and 2 bases, with 17 bases remaining between them. The CDR3 is 16 amino acids. Written as DNA, the CDR3 is TGTGCCAGCAGCGCCCCCCCGGGACACATCACAGATACGCAGTATTTT. Translation gives CASSAPPGHITDTQYF.

The chain is built from TRBV4-3 and TRBJ2-1, with 10 bases lining up with TRBD2. CDR1 LGHNA and CDR2 YSLEER come from the germline V gene. The CDR3 extends over 16 amino acids. V shed 4 bases and J 9 bases; nucleotides not matched to a gene: 12. CDR3 DNA sequence: TGCGCCAGCAGCCCCCTTTGGCCTAGCGGGAGAACTGAGCAGTTCTTC. Its protein is CASSPLWPSGRTEQFF.